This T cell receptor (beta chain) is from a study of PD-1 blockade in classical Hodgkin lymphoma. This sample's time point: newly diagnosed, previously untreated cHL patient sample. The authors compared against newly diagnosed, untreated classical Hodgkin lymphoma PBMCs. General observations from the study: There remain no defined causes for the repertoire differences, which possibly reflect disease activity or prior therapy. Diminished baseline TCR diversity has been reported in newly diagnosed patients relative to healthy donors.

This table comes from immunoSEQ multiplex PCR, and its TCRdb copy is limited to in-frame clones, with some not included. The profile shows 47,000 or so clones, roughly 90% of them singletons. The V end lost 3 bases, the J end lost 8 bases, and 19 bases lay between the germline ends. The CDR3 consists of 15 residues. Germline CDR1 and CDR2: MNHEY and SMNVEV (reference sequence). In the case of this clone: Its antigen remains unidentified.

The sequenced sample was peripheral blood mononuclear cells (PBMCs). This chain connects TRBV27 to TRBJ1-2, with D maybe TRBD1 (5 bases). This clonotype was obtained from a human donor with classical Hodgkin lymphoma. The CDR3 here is CASSFRDGGARGYTF. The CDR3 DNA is TGTGCCAGCAGTTTCCGGGACGGAGGAGCTAGAGGCTACACCTTC.